This TCR beta chain derives from a study of cytotoxic CD8 clonotypes in ibrutinib-treated CLL. The data were produced by immunoSEQ multiplex PCR, yet TCRdb's version contains in-frame clones alone and is incomplete. The data hold 150,000 to 250,000 clones, with around three quarters observed a single time. This clone was counted between two and nine times. Per germline, CDR1 SGHNT and CDR2 YYREEE (reference sequence). The CDR3 extends over 15 amino acids. V gave up 6 bases and J gave up 5 bases; unmatched junction bases: 7. The chain combines TRBV5-4 with TRBJ2-2; 10 nucleotides match TRBD2. The source is a human donor with chronic lymphocytic leukemia. This sample comprised PBMCs, obtained after 24 months of ibrutinib treatment. The CDR3 DNA reads TGTGCCAGCACCTTTAGCGGGAGGTATACCGGGGAGCTGTTTTTT. It is translated as CASTFSGRYTGELFF.